These T cell receptor beta chains were read from a single sample in a study of cytomegalovirus exposure and HLA in healthy donors. Here immunoSEQ multiplex PCR was the method, and the copy in TCRdb shows in-frame clones only, minus some. The top ten hold 1% of the sample, which has some 120,000 clones, 75% to 85% seen once. Source material: PBMCs. The receptors come from a man aged 40-55 years in good health and CMV-seronegative. The CDR3 runs from the conserved cysteine through the conserved F or W. D genes are given only for firm matches. Where a row states a size, it is once, few, many or the class of an expanded clone; other rows omit it.

clone size,D gene,J gene,V gene,CDR3 protein,CDR3 DNA
.,TRBD1,TRBJ1-1,TRBV28,CASSPATGGLNTEAFF,TGTGCCAGCAGTCCCGCGACAGGGGGGCTGAACACTGAAGCTTTCTTT
.,TRBD2,TRBJ2-7,TRBV2,CASSWAGGGYEQYF,TGTGCCAGCAGTTGGGCGGGAGGGGGGTACGAGCAGTACTTC
.,.,TRBJ2-5,TRBV27,CASRRGWSETQYF,TGTGCCAGCAGACGCGGGTGGAGCGAGACCCAGTACTTC
.,.,TRBJ2-3,TRBV7-2,CASSLEALPQYF,TGTGCCAGCAGCTTAGAAGCCCTACCGCAGTATTTT
.,TRBD2,TRBJ2-3,TRBV7-2,CASSYSGSGDTQYF,TGTGCCAGCAGCTACAGCGGGAGTGGAGATACGCAGTATTTT
.,TRBD1,TRBJ2-1,TRBV5-1,CASSPLLTGEAGEQFF,TGCGCCAGCAGCCCCCTTCTGACAGGGGAGGCAGGTGAGCAGTTCTTC
.,TRBD1,TRBJ2-3,TRBV10-2,CASSEQGSTDTQYF,TGCGCCAGCAGTGAACAGGGGAGCACAGATACGCAGTATTTT
.,.,TRBJ2-2,TRBV7-9,CASSLPRNTGELFF,TGTGCCAGCAGCTTACCGAGAAACACCGGGGAGCTGTTTTTT
.,TRBD1,TRBJ1-4,TRBV6-6,CASSPEDRGGEKLFF,TGTGCCAGCAGCCCCGAGGACAGGGGCGGTGAAAAACTGTTTTTT
once,TRBD1,TRBJ2-3,TRBV6-4,CASSDSMQGALNTDTQYF,TGTGCCAGCAGTGACTCCATGCAGGGGGCCCTAAACACAGATACGCAGTATTTT
.,.,TRBJ1-2,TRBV5-4,CASSPPDSPYGYTF,TGTGCCAGCAGCCCCCCGGACAGCCCGTATGGCTACACCTTC
.,TRBD1,TRBJ1-5,TRBV2,CASSGTGGNQPQHF,TGTGCCAGCAGTGGGACAGGGGGCAACCAGCCCCAGCATTTT
.,TRBD1,TRBJ2-1,TRBV7-9,CASSPGTGDGNEQFF,TGTGCCAGCAGCCCCGGGACAGGGGATGGGAATGAGCAGTTCTTC
once,.,TRBJ2-5,TRBV5-4,CASSLGGQETQYF,TGTGCCAGCAGCTTAGGAGGGCAAGAGACCCAGTACTTC
.,TRBD1,TRBJ2-7,TRBV4-1,CASSQEDRRLTEQYF,TGCGCCAGCAGCCAAGAGGACAGGCGGTTAACCGAGCAGTACTTC
.,TRBD2,TRBJ2-7,TRBV6-5,CASSRRGGSSYEQYF,TGTGCCAGCAGTAGACGCGGGGGAAGCTCCTACGAGCAGTACTTC
.,.,TRBJ2-7,TRBV2,CASSERGTTLF,TGTGCCAGCAGTGAAAGGGGGACCACCCTCTTC
.,.,TRBJ1-1,TRBV18,CASSWTENTEAFF,TGTGCCAGCTCCTGGACAGAGAACACTGAAGCTTTCTTT
.,TRBD2,TRBJ2-5,TRBV7-9,CASSQTGTIGETQYF,TGTGCCAGCAGCCAGACCGGGACTATCGGAGAGACCCAGTACTTC
.,.,TRBJ2-5,TRBV5-1,CASRLQETQYF,TGCGCCAGCAGGTTACAAGAGACCCAGTACTTC
.,.,TRBJ1-2,TRBV6-1,CASSTGDTANYGYTF,TGTGCCAGCAGTACTGGGGACACGGCGAACTATGGCTACACCTTC
.,.,TRBJ1-2,TRBV28,CASSLGYLANYGYTF,TGTGCCAGCAGTTTGGGTTATCTAGCTAACTATGGCTACACCTTC